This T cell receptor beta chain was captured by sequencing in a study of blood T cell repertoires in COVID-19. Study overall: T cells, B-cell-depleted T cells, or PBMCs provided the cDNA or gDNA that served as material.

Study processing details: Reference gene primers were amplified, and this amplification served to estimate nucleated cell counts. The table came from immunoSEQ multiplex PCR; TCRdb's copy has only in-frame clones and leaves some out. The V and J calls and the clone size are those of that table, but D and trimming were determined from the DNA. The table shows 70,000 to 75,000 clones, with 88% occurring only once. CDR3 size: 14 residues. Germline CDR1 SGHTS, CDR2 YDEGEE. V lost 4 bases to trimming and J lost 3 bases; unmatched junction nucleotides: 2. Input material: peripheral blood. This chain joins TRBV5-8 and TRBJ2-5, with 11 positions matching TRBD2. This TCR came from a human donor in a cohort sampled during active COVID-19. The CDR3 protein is CASSLLAGEETQYF. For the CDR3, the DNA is TGTGCCAGCAGCCTACTAGCGGGGGAAGAGACCCAGTACTTC.